This TCR beta chain was sequenced for a study of OX40 agonist ivuxolimab in advanced cancers. Study overall: Mean age roughly 65 years, range roughly 20 to 85; roughly 82% male.

Profiled with immunoSEQ multiplex PCR; TCRdb holds only in-frame clones, not every one. The data contain tens of thousands of clones, about 90% of them singletons. This clone was seen just once. Trimming cost V 4 bases and J 4 bases, with 6 bases left between them. The CDR3 is 12 residues long. The V gene's germline CDR1 is MNHNS and CDR2 SASEGT. This sequence joins TRBV6-1 and TRBJ2-3; D not certain. This specimen was CD4+ or CD8+ T cells sorted from blood, taken in a trial of the OX40 agonist ivuxolimab. This receptor was identified in an adult with an advanced solid tumor such as melanoma, head and neck, liver or kidney cancer. The CDR3 loop reads CASSGRSDTQYF. CDR3 in DNA: TGTGCCAGCAGTGGAAGATCAGATACGCAGTATTTT.